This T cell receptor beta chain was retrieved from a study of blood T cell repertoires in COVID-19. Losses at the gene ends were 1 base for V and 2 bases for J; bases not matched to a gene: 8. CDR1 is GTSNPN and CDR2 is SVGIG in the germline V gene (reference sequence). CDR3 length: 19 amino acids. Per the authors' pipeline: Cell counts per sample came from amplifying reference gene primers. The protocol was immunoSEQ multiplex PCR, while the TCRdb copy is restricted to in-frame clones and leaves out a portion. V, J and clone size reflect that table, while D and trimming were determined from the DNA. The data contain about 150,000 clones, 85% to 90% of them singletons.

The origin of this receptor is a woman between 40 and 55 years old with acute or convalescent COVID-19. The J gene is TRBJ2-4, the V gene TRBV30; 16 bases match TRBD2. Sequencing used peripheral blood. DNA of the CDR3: TGTGCCTGGAGTGGGCCGGGACTAGCGGGAGGGCCGCCCAAAAACATTCAGTACTTC. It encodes CAWSGPGLAGGPPKNIQYF.